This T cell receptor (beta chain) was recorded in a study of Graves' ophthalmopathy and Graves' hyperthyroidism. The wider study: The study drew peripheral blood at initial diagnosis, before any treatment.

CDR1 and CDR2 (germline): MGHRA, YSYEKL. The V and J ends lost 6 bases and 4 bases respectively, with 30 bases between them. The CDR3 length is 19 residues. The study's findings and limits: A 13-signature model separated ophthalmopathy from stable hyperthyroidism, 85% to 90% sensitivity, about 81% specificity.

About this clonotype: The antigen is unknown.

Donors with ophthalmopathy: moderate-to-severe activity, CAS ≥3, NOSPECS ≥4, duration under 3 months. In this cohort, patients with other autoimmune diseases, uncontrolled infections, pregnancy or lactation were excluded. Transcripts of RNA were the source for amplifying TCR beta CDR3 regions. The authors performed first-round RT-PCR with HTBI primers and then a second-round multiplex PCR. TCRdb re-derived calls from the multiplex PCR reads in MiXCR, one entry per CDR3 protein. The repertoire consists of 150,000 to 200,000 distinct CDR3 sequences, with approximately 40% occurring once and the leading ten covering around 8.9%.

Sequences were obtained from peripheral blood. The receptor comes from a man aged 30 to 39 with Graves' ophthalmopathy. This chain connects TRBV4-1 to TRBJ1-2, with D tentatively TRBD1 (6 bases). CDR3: CASRVDPGFRRRGSYGYTF. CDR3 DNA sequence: TGCGCCAGCAGAGTGGATCCGGGTTTTCGGCGGAGGGGGAGCTATGGCTACACCTTC.